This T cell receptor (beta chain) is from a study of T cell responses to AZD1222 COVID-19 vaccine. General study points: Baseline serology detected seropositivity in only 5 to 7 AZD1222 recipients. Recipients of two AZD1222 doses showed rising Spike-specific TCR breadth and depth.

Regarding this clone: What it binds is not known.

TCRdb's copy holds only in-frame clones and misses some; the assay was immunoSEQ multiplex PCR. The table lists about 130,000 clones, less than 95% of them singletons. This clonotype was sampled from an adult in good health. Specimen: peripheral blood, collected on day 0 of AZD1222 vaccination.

In DNA, the CDR3 is TGCGCCAGCAGCCAAGATCGAACCAGCAATCAGCCCCAGCATTTT. It is translated as CASSQDRTSNQPQHF. The chain is built from TRBV4-1 and TRBJ1-5; D not certain. V lost 0 bases and J lost 1, with 7 bases in between. Looked up from germline, CDR1 is MGHRA and CDR2 is YSYEKL. CDR3 size: 15 residues.